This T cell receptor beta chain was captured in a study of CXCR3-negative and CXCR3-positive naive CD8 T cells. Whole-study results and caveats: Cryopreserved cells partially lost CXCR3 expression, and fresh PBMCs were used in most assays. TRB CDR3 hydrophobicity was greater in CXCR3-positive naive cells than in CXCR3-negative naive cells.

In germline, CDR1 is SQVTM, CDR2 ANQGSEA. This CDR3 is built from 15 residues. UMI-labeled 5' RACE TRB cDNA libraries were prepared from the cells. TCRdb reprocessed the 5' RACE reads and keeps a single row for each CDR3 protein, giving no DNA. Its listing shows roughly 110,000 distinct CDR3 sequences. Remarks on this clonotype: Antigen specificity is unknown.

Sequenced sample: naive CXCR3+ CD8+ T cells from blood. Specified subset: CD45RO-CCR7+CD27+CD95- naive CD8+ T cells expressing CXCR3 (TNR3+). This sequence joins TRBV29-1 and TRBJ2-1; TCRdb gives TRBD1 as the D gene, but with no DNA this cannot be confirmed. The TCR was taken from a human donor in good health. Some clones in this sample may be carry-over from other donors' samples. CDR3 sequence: CSVEESDFLSNEQFF.